This TCR beta chain was captured in a study of shared clonotypes between healthy human individuals. Clones were read by immunoSEQ multiplex PCR, and TCRdb kept only the in-frame ones, dropping some. The sample lists 300,000 to 400,000 clones; roughly 84% were seen once. The germline V and J ends were trimmed by 4 bases and 5 bases, with 15 bases remaining between them. Per germline, CDR1 SEHNR and CDR2 FQNEAQ (reference sequence). The length of the CDR3 is 15 residues. The sequenced material came from memory CD8+ T cells sorted from blood. Subset here: CD45RO+ cells pooled with CCR7-negative TemRA cells. This TCR came from a man aged 18 to 29 in good health. This chain links TRBV7-9 with TRBJ2-1; D possibly corresponds to TRBD2 (7 bases). The CDR3 nucleotides are TGTGCCAGCAGCTCTTTCGGGGGGCTCAACAATGAGCAGTTCTTC. Residues: CASSSFGGLNNEQFF. The variable domain in full, with the rest retrieved from reference TRBV7-9 and TRBJ2-1, is DTGVSQNPRHKITKRGQNVTFRCDPISEHNRLYWYRQTLGQGPEFLTYFQNEAQLEKSRLLSDRFSAERPKGSFSTLEIQRTEQGDSAMYLCASSSFGGLNNEQFFGPGTRLTVL.